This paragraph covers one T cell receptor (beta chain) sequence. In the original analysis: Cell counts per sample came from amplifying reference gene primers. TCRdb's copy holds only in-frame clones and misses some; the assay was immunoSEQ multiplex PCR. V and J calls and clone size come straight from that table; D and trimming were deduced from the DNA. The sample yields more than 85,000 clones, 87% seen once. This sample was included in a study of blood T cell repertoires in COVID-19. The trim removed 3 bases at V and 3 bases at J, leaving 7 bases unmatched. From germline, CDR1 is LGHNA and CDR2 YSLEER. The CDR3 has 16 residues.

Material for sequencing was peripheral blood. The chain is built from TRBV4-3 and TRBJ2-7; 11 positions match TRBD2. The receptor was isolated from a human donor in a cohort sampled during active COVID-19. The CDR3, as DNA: TGCGCCAGCAGCCATTCCGGACTAGCGGGCGGCTACGAGCAGTACTTC. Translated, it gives CASSHSGLAGGYEQYF.